The 14 T cell receptor beta chains presented below share a single source sample, sequenced in a study of response to subunit inactivated influenza vaccine. TCRdb fed the RT-PCR reads into MiXCR, producing one record per CDR3 protein. The sample includes fewer than 400,000 distinct CDR3 sequences, about a fifth of them seen just once. Sequences were derived from PBMCs from blood, sampled less than 22 months after vaccination. Every receptor here comes from a man between 45 and 75 years old who received an inactivated influenza vaccine.

This chain links TRBV28 with TRBJ2-6; the D is unclear. The ends were cut back, 7 bases at V and 0 bases at J, with 7 bases in the middle. In germline, CDR1 is MDHEN, CDR2 SYDVKM. This CDR3 contains 14 residues. The CDR3 DNA reads TGTGCCAGCACATGGGCCTCTGGGGCCAACGTCCTGACTTTC. Translated: CASTWASGANVLTF.

The chain joins TRBV20-1 to TRBJ2-1; TRBD2 matches at 7 bases. CDR1 and CDR2 from the germline V gene are DFQATT and SNEGSKA (reference sequence). Losses at the gene ends were 3 bases for V and 7 bases for J; bases not matched to a gene: 24. This CDR3 comprises 19 residues. The CDR3 DNA reads TGCAGTGCTAGGCCTAGGGCTTCTAGCGGCGGGGGTATTTGGAATGAGCAGTTCTTC. Translating it yields CSARPRASSGGGIWNEQFF.

This clonotype occurred many times. The rearrangement uses TRBV7-3 and TRBJ1-1; no definite D call. This CDR3 has 15 amino acids. Trimming cost V 3 bases and J 5 bases, with 16 bases left between them. Per germline, CDR1 SGHTA and CDR2 FQGTGA. CDR3 loop: CASSFMGGGGTEAFF. The CDR3 DNA sequence: TGTGCCAGCAGCTTTATGGGTGGAGGAGGAACTGAAGCTTTCTTT.

This clonotype was detected ten times or more. The rearrangement uses TRBV12-3 or TRBV12-4 and TRBJ1-3; D is uncertain. V dropped 6 bases and J dropped 2 bases, with 14 bases sitting between them. This CDR3 spans 15 amino acids. The CDR3 spells CASRQTWLPGNTIYF. Here the CDR3 DNA reads TGTGCCAGCAGACAGACATGGTTGCCTGGAAACACCATATATTTT.

This rearrangement joins TRBV20-1 to TRBJ2-1, with 12 bases matching TRBD2. Germline V gene data show CDR1 as DFQATT and CDR2 as SNEGSKA (reference sequence). Trimming took 2 bases from V and 7 from J; bases not matched to a gene: 6. The CDR3 runs to 15 residues. DNA of the CDR3: TGCAGTGCTAGAATGCTAGCGGGAGGGCCTAATGAGCAGTTCTTC. Translated: CSARMLAGGPNEQFF.

In this sample, this clonotype turned up a few times. The V call is TRBV30, the J call TRBJ1-2; perhaps TRBD1 as D (5 bases). Looked up from germline, CDR1 is GTSNPN and CDR2 is SVGIG (reference sequence). The CDR3 consists of 15 residues. Trimming stripped 3 bases from V and 3 bases from J, with 17 bases between. The CDR3 reads CAWRGGWRDYYGYTF. The CDR3 nucleotides are TGTGCCTGGAGGGGGGGTTGGAGGGACTACTATGGCTACACCTTC.

This clonotype was found many times. This rearrangement joins TRBV3-1 to TRBJ1-4; 9 bases fit TRBD1. V dropped 8 bases and J dropped 7; count of bases not matched to a gene: 8. Germline V gene lookup returns CDR1 LGHDT and CDR2 YNNKEL (reference sequence). The CDR3 has 14 residues. The CDR3 sequence: CASGTGTGFEKLFF. DNA for the CDR3: TGTGCCAGCGGGACCGGGACAGGGTTTGAAAAACTGTTTTTT.

The chain is built from TRBV12-3 or TRBV12-4 and TRBJ1-5; weak D call: TRBD1 (5 bases). The CDR3 loop spans 16 amino acids. V lost 5 bases, J lost 3 bases, and 17 bases lay in between. The CDR3 DNA reads as TGTGCCAGCAGTCCCGACAGCCGGCAATACAATCAGCCCCAGCATTTT. This gives the protein CASSPDSRQYNQPQHF.

The V gene is TRBV28, the J gene TRBJ2-5; 7 bases map to TRBD2. With V trimmed by 8 bases and J by 6 bases, 9 bases remained unmatched. The CDR3 length is 13 residues. CDR1 and CDR2 from the germline V gene are MDHEN and SYDVKM. CDR3: CASFSGGSQTQYF. The CDR3 coding sequence is TGTGCCAGCTTCTCGGGGGGTTCGCAGACCCAGTACTTC.

J is TRBJ1-2 and V is TRBV9, with TRBD1 as a possible D gene (6 bases). Trimming removed 3 bases from V and 2 bases from J, with 14 bases in between. CDR3 length: 15 amino acids. Germline CDR1 is SGDLS and CDR2 is YYNGEE. In DNA, the CDR3 is TGTGCCAGCAGCGGTTACCGGGACAAGAACTATGGCTACACCTTC. This gives the protein CASSGYRDKNYGYTF.

In its sample, this clonotype was seen a few times. This chain joins TRBV4-3 and TRBJ2-1; D is uncertain. V was clipped by 0 bases and J by 2 bases, with 8 bases between them. Germline V gives CDR1 LGHNA, CDR2 YSLEER. The CDR3 has 15 residues. CDR3: CASSQDVPPYNEQFF. The CDR3, as DNA: TGCGCCAGCAGCCAAGACGTCCCCCCCTACAATGAGCAGTTCTTC.

The gene calls are TRBV4-2 and TRBJ2-2; 10 bases fit TRBD2. Germline CDR1 reads LGHNA; CDR2 reads YNFKEQ. V lost 0 bases and J lost 5; bases outside the gene matches: 3. CDR3 length equals 16 residues. CDR3 coding DNA: TGTGCCAGCAGCCAAGATACACTAGCGGGGACCGGGGAGCTGTTTTTT. This gives the protein CASSQDTLAGTGELFF.

The chain has TRBV29-1 and TRBJ2-7, with 7 positions matching TRBD2. The V and J ends lost 4 bases and 6 bases, in that order; junction bases with no gene match: 12. The germline gives CDR1 SQVTM, CDR2 ANQGSEA. The CDR3 covers 14 residues. For the CDR3, the DNA is TGCAGCGTTGCGGCGGGAGTGTCCCGCAGCGAGCAGTACTTC. It codes for CSVAAGVSRSEQYF.

In this sample, this clonotype turned up a few times. The J gene is TRBJ2-3, the V gene TRBV10-1, with D unclear. The germline V gene encodes CDR1 WNHNN and CDR2 SYGVQD (reference sequence). Trimming removed 0 bases from V and 4 bases from J, with 20 bases in between. The CDR3 loop spans 18 amino acids. The chain's CDR3 is CASSESRRIGESSDTQYF. CDR3 in DNA: TGCGCCAGCAGTGAGTCGAGGCGCATAGGAGAGTCATCAGATACGCAGTATTTT.